This T cell receptor beta chain is drawn from a study of T cell repertoires in cytomegalovirus infection. Study-level information: HLA-C-restricted CMV epitopes, recently identified, and well-studied HLA-B-restricted ones were used by the study. Through public TCR beta signatures, both CMV infection and matching HLA type were indicated.

For this clonotype: The antigen remains undetermined.

Findings and limits, study-wide: HLA-C-restricted CMV-specific TCR beta clonotypes prevailed in the ex vivo response. There were carriers of CMV plus the relevant HLA, and cumulative public TCR beta family frequency identified them.

TCRdb passed the reads through MiXCR, listing each CDR3 protein once. Of under 120,000 distinct CDR3 sequences in the sample, over 40% were seen once. CDR3 size: 13 residues. V shed 5 bases and J shed 4 bases, with 10 bases lying between them. The chain carries TRBV12-3 or TRBV12-4 and TRBJ2-3; maybe TRBD2 (5 bases). Sequenced material: CD8+ T cells from cultured PBMCs, taken from culture after CMV antigen stimulation. The origin of this receptor is a human donor in good health (CMV status not recorded). Some clones in this sample may be carry-over from other donors' samples. The DNA of the CDR3 is TGTGCCAGCAGTCCTAGCTTGGCAGATACGCAGTATTTT. Amino acids: CASSPSLADTQYF.